Below are 9 T cell receptor beta chains sequenced from a single sample in a study of siplizumab effects on memory and regulatory T cells. Libraries were prepared by immunoSEQ multiplex PCR; TCRdb keeps only in-frame clonotypes and omits some of them. The sample consists of just over 60,000 clones, around three quarters of them appearing once. Input material: memory CD4+ T cells sorted from blood. The receptors were sampled from a human donor in good health.

This chain links TRBV7-2 with TRBJ1-2, with TRBD1 matching 9 bases. Germline CDR1 reads SGHTA; CDR2 reads FQGNSA. This CDR3 contains 16 residues. V lost 5 bases to trimming and J lost 4 bases; unmatched junction nucleotides: 11. CDR3 coding DNA: TGTGCCAGCAGCCCCTCGGAGGACAGGGGAACCTATGGCTACACCTTC. Protein: CASSPSEDRGTYGYTF.

V is TRBV6-5 and J is TRBJ2-7; 9 bases line up with TRBD2. The CDR3 runs 14 residues. The V gene's germline CDR1 is MNHEY and CDR2 SVGAGI. V lost 2 bases, J lost 2 bases, and 1 base stayed unmatched. The CDR3 here is CASSYGGGAYEQYF. DNA of the CDR3: TGTGCCAGCAGTTACGGCGGGGGGGCCTACGAGCAGTACTTC.

V usage is TRBV7-3 and J usage is TRBJ2-5, with D possibly matching TRBD2 (6 bases). Trimming pared 8 bases from V and 5 bases from J, leaving 15 bases between. Per the germline V gene, CDR1 is SGHTA and CDR2 is FQGTGA. This CDR3 is 13 amino acids long. The CDR3 nucleotides are TGTGCCAGCGGGTCCGGGGGTTGGGAGACCCAGTACTTC. Its translation: CASGSGGWETQYF. The full variable domain, in which reference TRBV7-3 and TRBJ2-5 provide the parts outside the CDR3, is GAGVSQTPSNKVTEKGKYVELRCDPISGHTALYWYRQSLGQGPEFLIYFQGTGAADDSGLPNDRFFAVRPEGSVSTLKIQRTERGDSAVYLCASGSGGWETQYFGPGTRLLVL.

The chain has TRBV7-9 and TRBJ1-3; D gene unclear. Trimming took off 6 bases at V and 0 bases at J, with 12 bases between the two ends. There are 15 residues in the CDR3. Germline loops: CDR1 SEHNR, CDR2 FQNEAQ (reference sequence). The CDR3 spells CASSLPGSSGNTIYF. For the CDR3, the DNA is TGTGCCAGCAGTCTCCCGGGAAGCTCTGGAAACACCATATATTTT.

The count of this clone is one. V and J are TRBV12-5 and TRBJ1-3, with a tentative D call TRBD1 (5 bases). Trimming removed 6 bases from V and 0 bases from J, with 15 bases in between. In germline, CDR1 is LGHNT, CDR2 FRNRAP. The CDR3 has 16 amino acids. The CDR3 reads CASGRQTTLSGNTIYF. The CDR3 region has the DNA TGTGCTAGTGGAAGACAGACTACACTCTCTGGAAACACCATATATTTT. The full variable domain, completed using reference TRBV12-5 and TRBJ1-3, is DARVTQTPRHKVTEMGQEVTMRCQPILGHNTVFWYRQTMMQGLELLAYFRNRAPLDDSGMPKDRFSAEMPDATLATLKIQPSEPRDSAVYFCASGRQTTLSGNTIYFGEGSWLTVV.

The V gene is TRBV29-1, the J gene TRBJ1-4, with D perhaps matching TRBD1 (5 bases). Germline V gene sequence: CDR1 SQVTM, CDR2 ANQGSEA. The ends were cut back, 0 bases at V and 10 bases at J, with 9 bases in the middle. CDR3 length equals 12 residues. CDR3 sequence (DNA): TGCAGCGTTGAAGACGGGGACGGAAAACTGTTTTTT. Translating gives CSVEDGDGKLFF.

This clone was seen a single time. The chain employs TRBV7-3 and TRBJ2-1; D is possibly TRBD2 (6 bases). Germline V gene data show CDR1 as SGHTA and CDR2 as FQGTGA. With 2 bases removed from V and 7 bases from J, the gap between germline ends came to 24 bases. The CDR3 totals 18 residues. This CDR3 reads CASSLPTAGSRGLNEQFF. The CDR3 DNA reads as TGTGCCAGCAGCTTACCGACCGCAGGGTCGCGGGGCCTTAATGAGCAGTTCTTC.

J is TRBJ1-1 and V is TRBV7-6, with 7 bases that match TRBD1. The junction had 7 bases not matched to a gene; V was cut back by 6 bases and J by 0 bases. This CDR3 spans 15 amino acids. Germline V gives CDR1 SGHVS, CDR2 FNYEAQ. CDR3 DNA sequence: TGTGCCAGCAGTCCAACGACAGGGATGAACACTGAAGCTTTCTTT. The encoded protein is CASSPTTGMNTEAFF.

This clone was counted only a few times. The gene calls are TRBV14 and TRBJ2-3, with 13 bases aligning to TRBD2. Germline CDR1 and CDR2: SGHDN and FVKESK. After removal of 3 bases from V and 1 base from J, the junction contained 1 base not matched to a gene. CDR3 size: 16 residues. The CDR3 reads CASSHGLAGGTDTQYF. CDR3 DNA: TGTGCCAGCAGCCATGGACTAGCGGGGGGCACAGATACGCAGTATTTT.